Listed below are T cell receptor beta chains from one sample, sequenced in a study of shared clonotypes between healthy human individuals. Clones were sequenced by immunoSEQ multiplex PCR, and TCRdb holds only the in-frame ones, with some missing. This sample has roughly 700,000 clones, with over 65% found just once. The sample was memory CD4+ T cells sorted from blood. These receptors were obtained from a woman aged 30 to 39 in good health. CDR3s include the opening cysteine and the closing phenylalanine or tryptophan. The D gene is left open where the match is weak. Rows give clone size only sometimes, using once, few, many, or a class for an expanded clone.

j_call: TRBJ1-1; v_call: TRBV29-1; clone_size: -; d_call: -; cdr3_aa: CSVGVGVNTEAFF; cdr3_nt: TGCAGCGTTGGGGTAGGAGTGAACACTGAAGCTTTCTTT
j_call: TRBJ1-6; v_call: TRBV28; clone_size: -; d_call: -; cdr3_aa: CASRGMDSYNSPLHF; cdr3_nt: TGTGCCAGTAGAGGGATGGACTCCTATAATTCACCCCTCCACTTT
j_call: TRBJ2-3; v_call: TRBV7-8; clone_size: -; d_call: TRBD2; cdr3_aa: CASSLVGTSSDTQYF; cdr3_nt: TGTGCCAGCAGCTTAGTAGGGACTAGCTCAGATACGCAGTATTTT
j_call: TRBJ1-5; v_call: TRBV27; clone_size: -; d_call: TRBD1; cdr3_aa: CASSLYPPGGSNQPQHF; cdr3_nt: TGTGCCAGCAGTTTATATCCCCCAGGGGGCTCCAATCAGCCCCAGCATTTT
j_call: TRBJ2-1; v_call: TRBV27; clone_size: -; d_call: TRBD2; cdr3_aa: CASSEPGLGFNEQFF; cdr3_nt: TGTGCCAGCAGTGAACCGGGACTAGGTTTTAATGAGCAGTTCTTC
j_call: TRBJ2-7; v_call: TRBV5-1; clone_size: -; d_call: -; cdr3_aa: CASSLSFGDFSYEQYF; cdr3_nt: TGCGCCAGCAGCTTGTCCTTTGGGGACTTCTCCTACGAGCAGTACTTC
j_call: TRBJ2-7; v_call: TRBV19; clone_size: -; d_call: TRBD2; cdr3_aa: CASRTQAASGVYEQYF; cdr3_nt: TGTGCCAGTAGGACCCAGGCGGCTAGCGGGGTCTACGAGCAGTACTTC
j_call: TRBJ2-1; v_call: TRBV1; clone_size: -; d_call: -; cdr3_aa: CTSSPFNGRFGNEQFF; cdr3_nt: TGCACCAGCAGCCCATTCAACGGGAGGTTTGGCAATGAGCAGTTCTTC
j_call: TRBJ2-1; v_call: TRBV28; clone_size: few; d_call: -; cdr3_aa: CASGVGGAPYNEQFF; cdr3_nt: TGTGCCAGCGGAGTTGGGGGGGCACCCTACAATGAGCAGTTCTTC
j_call: TRBJ2-1; v_call: TRBV10-3; clone_size: -; d_call: -; cdr3_aa: CAISESGQGSYSYNEQFF; cdr3_nt: TGTGCCATCAGTGAGTCCGGCCAGGGGAGCTATTCCTACAATGAGCAGTTCTTC
j_call: TRBJ2-2; v_call: TRBV5-1; clone_size: -; d_call: TRBD1; cdr3_aa: CASSLGDRDTGELFF; cdr3_nt: TGCGCCAGCAGCTTGGGAGACAGGGACACCGGGGAGCTGTTTTTT
j_call: TRBJ2-2; v_call: TRBV5-4; clone_size: -; d_call: TRBD1; cdr3_aa: CASSQTTGANTGELFF; cdr3_nt: TGTGCCAGCAGCCAAACGACAGGGGCGAACACCGGGGAGCTGTTTTTT
j_call: TRBJ2-7; v_call: TRBV5-5; clone_size: -; d_call: TRBD2; cdr3_aa: CASSFGGGWNEQYF; cdr3_nt: TGTGCCAGCAGCTTCGGGGGGGGCTGGAACGAGCAGTACTTC
j_call: TRBJ1-5; v_call: TRBV28; clone_size: many; d_call: TRBD1; cdr3_aa: CASSARDRGISNQPQHF; cdr3_nt: TGTGCCAGCAGTGCCCGGGACAGGGGAATCAGCAATCAGCCCCAGCATTTT
j_call: TRBJ2-7; v_call: TRBV27; clone_size: -; d_call: TRBD1; cdr3_aa: CASRTPNRGTYEQYF; cdr3_nt: TGTGCCAGCAGGACGCCCAACAGGGGGACCTACGAGCAGTACTTC
j_call: TRBJ2-1; v_call: TRBV28; clone_size: -; d_call: -; cdr3_aa: CASSLSVGLGEFF; cdr3_nt: TGTGCCAGCAGTTTATCGGTTGGGCTGGGGGAGTTCTTC
j_call: TRBJ1-5; v_call: TRBV27; clone_size: -; d_call: -; cdr3_aa: CASSLRGSNQPQHF; cdr3_nt: TGTGCCAGCAGTTTAAGGGGTAGCAATCAGCCCCAGCATTTT
j_call: TRBJ2-1; v_call: TRBV5-1; clone_size: -; d_call: TRBD2; cdr3_aa: CASSLSSGTYNEQFF; cdr3_nt: TGCGCCAGCAGCCTCTCTAGCGGCACCTACAATGAGCAGTTCTTC
j_call: TRBJ1-5; v_call: TRBV2; clone_size: -; d_call: TRBD1; cdr3_aa: CASSVEIGQGNNQPQHF; cdr3_nt: TGTGCCAGCAGTGTTGAGATCGGACAGGGTAACAATCAGCCCCAGCATTTT
j_call: TRBJ1-2; v_call: TRBV28; clone_size: -; d_call: -; cdr3_aa: CASSSGIGGTQLSGYTF; cdr3_nt: TGTGCCAGCAGTTCGGGGATAGGGGGGACGCAGCTTTCCGGCTACACCTTC
j_call: TRBJ2-1; v_call: TRBV7-2; clone_size: -; d_call: TRBD2; cdr3_aa: CASSPAAGVSYNEQFF; cdr3_nt: TGTGCCAGCAGCCCCGCCGCGGGAGTTTCCTACAATGAGCAGTTCTTC
j_call: TRBJ2-2; v_call: TRBV5-1; clone_size: -; d_call: -; cdr3_aa: CASSTTGANTGELFF; cdr3_nt: TGCGCCAGCAGCACGACAGGAGCGAACACCGGGGAGCTGTTTTTT
j_call: TRBJ2-1; v_call: TRBV5-1; clone_size: -; d_call: TRBD2; cdr3_aa: CASSLASGTSGSNEQFF; cdr3_nt: TGCGCCAGCAGCTTGGCCTCCGGGACTAGCGGGAGCAATGAGCAGTTCTTC
j_call: TRBJ2-1; v_call: TRBV12-5; clone_size: -; d_call: TRBD2; cdr3_aa: CASGSWASGSYNEQFF; cdr3_nt: TGTGCTAGTGGTTCCTGGGCTAGCGGGAGCTACAATGAGCAGTTCTTC
j_call: TRBJ2-3; v_call: TRBV11-1; clone_size: -; d_call: TRBD2; cdr3_aa: CASSLGGNNTDTQYF; cdr3_nt: TGTGCCAGCAGCTTGGGGGGGAATAACACAGATACGCAGTATTTT
j_call: TRBJ2-3; v_call: TRBV5-1; clone_size: -; d_call: -; cdr3_aa: CASSLGQFAQYF; cdr3_nt: TGCGCCAGCAGCTTGGGACAGTTCGCGCAGTATTTT
j_call: TRBJ1-4; v_call: TRBV28; clone_size: -; d_call: -; cdr3_aa: CASSLSYTNEKLFF; cdr3_nt: TGTGCCAGCAGTTTATCGTATACTAATGAAAAACTGTTTTTT
j_call: TRBJ2-2; v_call: TRBV2; clone_size: once; d_call: -; cdr3_aa: CASSGDTGELFF; cdr3_nt: TGTGCCAGCAGCGGGGACACCGGGGAGCTGTTTTTT
j_call: TRBJ1-5; v_call: TRBV11-2; clone_size: -; d_call: -; cdr3_aa: CASSSYDSNQPQHF; cdr3_nt: TGTGCCAGCAGCTCCTACGATAGCAATCAGCCCCAGCATTTT
j_call: TRBJ1-2; v_call: TRBV27; clone_size: -; d_call: -; cdr3_aa: CASSRAGESGYTF; cdr3_nt: TGTGCCAGCAGCCGGGCAGGGGAGAGTGGCTACACCTTC
j_call: TRBJ2-7; v_call: TRBV5-4; clone_size: -; d_call: TRBD2; cdr3_aa: CASSGGTSGSIRYEQYF; cdr3_nt: TGTGCCAGCAGCGGTGGGACTAGCGGGAGTATTCGCTACGAGCAGTACTTC
j_call: TRBJ2-5; v_call: TRBV5-6; clone_size: -; d_call: -; cdr3_aa: CASSRREFGETQYF; cdr3_nt: TGTGCCAGCAGCCGACGGGAGTTCGGGGAGACCCAGTACTTC
j_call: TRBJ2-2; v_call: TRBV5-1; clone_size: -; d_call: -; cdr3_aa: CASRTSSGTGELFF; cdr3_nt: TGCGCCAGCAGGACCTCGAGCGGAACCGGGGAGCTGTTTTTT
j_call: TRBJ2-1; v_call: TRBV30; clone_size: once; d_call: TRBD2; cdr3_aa: CAWNRGLVRNEQFF; cdr3_nt: TGTGCCTGGAATCGGGGACTAGTCAGGAATGAGCAGTTCTTC